This T cell receptor beta chain was captured in a study of cytomegalovirus exposure and HLA in healthy donors. Study-level background: Across a few hundred genotyped donors, approximately 80% landed in the Caucasian-associated ancestry cluster. Study findings and constraints: In a later analysis, V- and J-gene trimming of beta chains associated with a DCLRE1C missense variant, replicated independently.

This clone has only a few counts. What it binds is not known. Nobody wrote down the CMV serostatus of this donor. Vbeta (60) and Jbeta (13) primers were used in the PCR. In the original analysis: A later analysis tallied approximately 87 million unique TCR beta chains, around 12 million of them shared. Data came from immunoSEQ multiplex PCR; TCRdb stores just in-frame clones and leaves some out. That table supplies the V and J calls and clone size; D and trimming were determined from the DNA. The sample contains about 140,000 clones, approximately 60% of which appear only once. V dropped 6 bases and J dropped 2; count of bases not matched to a gene: 13. The CDR3 spans 17 residues. Germline loops: CDR1 SEHNR, CDR2 FQNEAQ (reference sequence).

This chain links TRBV7-9 with TRBJ2-1, with TRBD2 identical over 7 bases. This receptor was obtained from a human donor in good health. Sequencing was done on a sample of PBMCs. CDR3 nucleotides: TGTGCCAGCAGGCCCGGGACTACCCCCGCAGCCTACAATGAGCAGTTCTTC. Its translation is CASRPGTTPAAYNEQFF.